This TCR beta chain was retrieved from a study of cytomegalovirus exposure and HLA in healthy donors. 60 Vbeta and 13 Jbeta primers were used in PCR. Data came from immunoSEQ multiplex PCR; TCRdb stores just in-frame clones and leaves some out. The data show about 130,000 clones, around 80% seen once. General observations from the study: In a later analysis, DRB1 alleles had the most associated TCRs; HLA-C alleles the fewest. Analyses of presence and absence presupposed an approximately uniform sequencing depth across donors. As a later analysis showed, several of the most significant clusters appeared to be linked to common viral pathogens.

Germline loops: CDR1 LGHNA, CDR2 YSLEER. V lost 0 bases to trimming and J lost 3 bases, with 16 bases between them. The CDR3 is made up of 17 amino acids. Comments on this clone: The antigen is unknown.

This receptor was obtained from a man aged 25-45 years in good health. The rearrangement joins TRBV4-3 to TRBJ2-3, with D possibly matching TRBD1 (6 bases). The sequencing input was PBMCs. In nucleotides, the CDR3 is TGCGCCAGCAGCCAAGAAGGGACAAACCAACGAACAGATACGCAGTATTTT. Translated, it gives CASSQEGTNQRTDTQYF.